This TCR beta chain was recovered during a study of regulatory T cells in long-lasting Graves disease. Study observations and caveats: Whereas new patients shared some 970 public clonotypes, persistent patients shared more, at under 3,500. Only a small sample size was used, which may have cut accuracy. TRBV28, TRBJ1-2 and TRBJ2-5 were segments that persistent disease favored.

V was pared by 5 bases and J by 0 bases, with 9 bases of the junction left unmatched. This CDR3 has 17 residues. The germline V gene has CDR1 MGHRA and CDR2 YSYEKL. This clonotype was seen more than once but under ten times. Its antigen is still unknown. In building TCR beta libraries, iRepertoire HTBI primers were used together with Arm-PCR of CDR3 regions. TCRdb reprocessed the multiplex PCR reads via MiXCR and lists one record per CDR3 protein. The profile shows 400,000 to 550,000 distinct CDR3 sequences, about 17% of them singletons. Indicated time point: newly diagnosed GD, antithyroid drugs for less than 3 months. The TCR library was prepared using RNA isolated from PBMCs. Patients came through an endocrinology department, and that department was in Xi'an, China. The same sample was also used in a study of T cells in Graves' hyperthyroidism and ophthalmopathy.

This chain links TRBV4-1 with TRBJ2-3, with 9 positions matching TRBD2. Source: peripheral blood mononuclear cells (PBMCs), taken at new diagnosis, from a patient treated with antithyroid drugs. The TCR comes from a woman between 25 and 40 years old with Graves disease. The CDR3 loop is CASSVRLAGTSTDTQYF. In DNA, the CDR3 is TGCGCCAGCAGCGTTCGTCTAGCGGGGACGAGCACAGATACGCAGTATTTT.